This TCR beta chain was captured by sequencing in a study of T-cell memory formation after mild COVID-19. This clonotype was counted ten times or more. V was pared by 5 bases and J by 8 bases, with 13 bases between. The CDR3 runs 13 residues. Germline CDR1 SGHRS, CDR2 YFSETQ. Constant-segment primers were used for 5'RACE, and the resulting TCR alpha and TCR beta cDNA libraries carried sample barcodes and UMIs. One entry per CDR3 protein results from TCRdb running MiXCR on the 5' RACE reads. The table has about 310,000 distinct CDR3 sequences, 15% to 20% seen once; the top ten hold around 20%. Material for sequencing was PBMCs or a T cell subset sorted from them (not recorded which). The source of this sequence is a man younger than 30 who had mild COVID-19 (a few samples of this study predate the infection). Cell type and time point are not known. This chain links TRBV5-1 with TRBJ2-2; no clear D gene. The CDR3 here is CASRPKPTGELFF. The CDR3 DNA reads TGCGCCAGCAGACCCAAACCGACGGGGGAGCTGTTTTTT.